Below, 22 T cell receptor beta chains from the same sample are listed, as sequenced in a study of beta chain features in type 1 diabetes. The sequenced template was cDNA made from the entire isolated RNA. Measured with immunoSEQ multiplex PCR; TCRdb has only the in-frame clones, and not every one. The data show over 350,000 clones, with over 13% seen just once and about 0.018% held by the top ten. Material: naive CD4+ T cells from blood. These receptors all come from a woman aged 18-29 years in good health.

The chain has TRBV18 and TRBJ2-1, with 10 bases fitting TRBD1. Trimming at V came to 6 bases and at J to 4 bases, leaving 6 bases not matched to a gene. Germline values: CDR1 KGHSH, CDR2 LQKENI. The CDR3 runs 15 residues. CDR3 coding DNA: TGTGCCAGCTCTTACCGGGACAGGGGTTACAATGAGCAGTTCTTC. Translating it yields CASSYRDRGYNEQFF. The complete variable domain, with remaining parts taken from reference TRBV18 and TRBJ2-1, reads NAGVMQNPRHLVRRRGQEARLRCSPMKGHSHVYWYRQLPEEGLKFMVYLQKENIIDESGMPKERFSAEFPKEGPSILRIQQVVRGDSAAYFCASSYRDRGYNEQFFGPGTRLTVL.

Only a few counts were recorded for this clone. CDR3 nucleotide sequence: TGTGCCAGCAGCGCCGGGACAGGGGGCCATGAGCAGTTCTTC. This codes for CASSAGTGGHEQFF. The V and J genes are TRBV7-3 and TRBJ2-1, with 12 bases identical to TRBD1. Germline values: CDR1 SGHTA, CDR2 FQGTGA. This CDR3 region has 14 residues. After removal of 5 bases from V and 8 bases from J, the junction contained 4 bases not matched to a gene.

This clone was seen a few times. The rearrangement uses TRBV7-2 and TRBJ2-1; 13 nucleotides align to TRBD2. Germline assignment: CDR1 SGHTA and CDR2 FQGNSA. V lost 5 bases, J lost 1 base, and 11 bases stayed unmatched. The CDR3 length is 19 residues. CDR3 protein: CASSPPGLAGTLSYNEQFF. The CDR3 DNA follows: TGTGCCAGCAGCCCCCCGGGACTAGCGGGAACTCTGTCCTACAATGAGCAGTTCTTC.

This clone was seen a few times. V is TRBV11-1 and J is TRBJ2-5; D might be TRBD2 (6 bases). With 5 bases removed from V and 1 base from J, the gap between germline ends came to 11 bases. Germline assignment: CDR1 SGHAT and CDR2 FQDESV (reference sequence). This CDR3 has 14 amino acids. This CDR3 is CASSTGLSQETQYF. The CDR3 region has the DNA TGTGCCAGCAGCACTGGACTATCCCAAGAGACCCAGTACTTC.

This clone was observed a few times. V is TRBV15 and J is TRBJ2-1; D possibly corresponds to TRBD1 (6 bases). The ends were cut back, 4 bases at V and 5 bases at J, with 15 bases in the middle. The CDR3 sequence is 15 residues long. Germline V gives CDR1 LNHNV, CDR2 YYDKDF (reference sequence). The CDR3 sequence: CATSTPQGDDNEQFF. The CDR3 nucleotides read TGTGCCACCAGCACCCCACAGGGCGACGACAATGAGCAGTTCTTC.

The J gene is TRBJ1-1, the V gene TRBV6-1, with D possibly being TRBD1 (5 bases). The CDR3 runs to 16 residues. V was clipped by 1 base and J by 1 base, with 13 bases between them. Germline V gene data show CDR1 as MNHNS and CDR2 as SASEGT. This CDR3 reads CASSEDPWGGNTEAFF. For the CDR3, the DNA is TGTGCCAGCAGTGAAGACCCTTGGGGGGGGAACACTGAAGCTTTCTTT.

This clone was observed a few times. V is TRBV4-3 and J is TRBJ2-2; TRBD1 aligns across 7 bases. The J segment lost 5 bases and the V segment lost 2 bases, leaving 8 bases of the junction unmatched. Germline V gene data show CDR1 as LGHNA and CDR2 as YSLEER. This CDR3 has 16 amino acids. CDR3 loop: CASSQSMDRRTGELFF. The CDR3 nucleotides are TGCGCCAGCAGCCAATCGATGGACAGGCGGACCGGGGAGCTGTTTTTT.

The sample holds a few counts of this clone. The genes are TRBV2 and TRBJ2-5; 11 positions match TRBD2. V lost 8 bases to trimming and J lost 9 bases; unmatched junction nucleotides: 5. In germline, CDR1 is SNHLY, CDR2 FYNNEI. The CDR3 contains 12 residues. CDR3 coding DNA: TGTGCCAGCGAGCTAGCGGGAGGCTCCCAGTACTTC. Protein product: CASELAGGSQYF.

There are a few counts of this clone. The chain links TRBV29-1 to TRBJ2-7, with TRBD2 as a possible D gene (7 bases). The V gene's germline CDR1 is SQVTM and CDR2 ANQGSEA. V dropped 6 bases and J dropped 4 bases, with 16 bases sitting between them. The CDR3 is 13 residues long. Written as DNA, the CDR3 is TGCAGCGTGGCCCGGGGGGCTTTGTACGAGCAGTACTTC. It encodes CSVARGALYEQYF.

The V call is TRBV5-4, the J call TRBJ1-1; D gene uncertain. V was clipped by 3 bases and J by 1 base, with 10 bases between them. CDR1 and CDR2 (germline): SGHNT, YYREEE (reference sequence). The CDR3 is made up of 14 amino acids. The CDR3 DNA follows: TGTGCCAGCAGCTGGGCCCTCGAGAACACTGAAGCTTTCTTT. Amino acid sequence: CASSWALENTEAFF.

The gene calls are TRBV9 and TRBJ2-7, with 9 bases lining up with TRBD2. The CDR3 extends over 16 amino acids. V trimming: 0 bases; J trimming: 7 bases; junction bases outside the gene matches: 11. CDR1 is SGDLS, CDR2 YYNGEE, per germline. The CDR3 DNA follows: TGTGCCAGCAGCGTAGTTCCTGGGGTAGCGGGAGCGGAGCAGTACTTC. Protein sequence: CASSVVPGVAGAEQYF.

The chain links TRBV9 to TRBJ2-1; 7 bases align to TRBD1. This CDR3 has 17 residues. Trimming removed 0 bases from V and 3 bases from J; junction bases left unmatched: 9. Germline loops: CDR1 SGDLS, CDR2 YYNGEE. CDR3 in amino acids: CASSVGSVGQVYNEQFF. In DNA form, the CDR3 reads TGTGCCAGCAGCGTAGGTAGTGTCGGACAGGTCTACAATGAGCAGTTCTTC.

The chain recombines TRBV28 with TRBJ2-5; unclear D gene. CDR3 length equals 11 residues. CDR1 is MDHEN and CDR2 is SYDVKM in the germline V gene. V gave up 4 bases and J gave up 4 bases, with 4 bases separating them. As DNA, the CDR3 is TGTGCCAGCAGTTACAGAGAGACCCAGTACTTC. Its protein is CASSYRETQYF.

This clone was seen only a few times. V gene TRBV28 combines with J gene TRBJ2-7; 10 nucleotides agree with TRBD2. J was trimmed by 3 bases and V by 6 bases; bases with no gene match: 17. Germline lookup yields CDR1 MDHEN and CDR2 SYDVKM. CDR3 length: 18 amino acids. CDR3 amino acids: CASSSLGRGAGGLYEQYF. In nucleotides, the CDR3 is TGTGCCAGCAGCTCCCTTGGGCGAGGAGCGGGAGGGCTCTACGAGCAGTACTTC.

This clone was detected a few times. The chain is built from TRBV9 and TRBJ2-1, with 8 nucleotides matching TRBD2. Germline V gene lookup returns CDR1 SGDLS and CDR2 YYNGEE. V was clipped by 1 base and J by 2 bases; unmatched bases: 2. The CDR3 contains 15 residues. The CDR3 spells CASSVLAGTYNEQFF. The CDR3 DNA is TGTGCCAGCAGCGTACTAGCGGGCACCTACAATGAGCAGTTCTTC.

The CDR3 sequence: CASSLGTGLGTQYF. In DNA, the CDR3 is TGTGCCAGCAGTTTAGGGACAGGGCTAGGGACCCAGTACTTC. This chain connects TRBV27 to TRBJ2-5, with 9 positions matching TRBD1. Germline lookup yields CDR1 MNHEY and CDR2 SMNVEV (reference sequence). The trim removed 2 bases at V and 7 bases at J, leaving 5 bases unmatched. The CDR3 spans 14 residues.

This clone was seen more than once but under ten times. The genes are TRBV30 and TRBJ1-3; TRBD1 might be the D (5 bases). Trimming removed 0 bases at V and 9 bases at J, with 9 bases between. This CDR3 contains 12 residues. The germline CDR1 and CDR2 sequences are GTSNPN and SVGIG (reference sequence). Here the CDR3 DNA reads TGTGCCTGGAGTGTACAGGTCGGCACCATATATTTT. It is translated as CAWSVQVGTIYF.

This clone was seen a handful of times. The chain employs TRBV5-1 and TRBJ1-5, with D maybe TRBD1 (5 bases). The CDR3 totals 16 residues. CDR1 SGHRS and CDR2 YFSETQ come from the germline V gene. Trimming removed 2 bases at V and 4 bases at J, with 16 bases between. CDR3 in DNA: TGCGCCAGCAGCTTTGACGGGACGCGGGGAAATCAGCCCCAGCATTTT. Translating gives CASSFDGTRGNQPQHF.

This clone has more than one count but fewer than ten. The same CDR3 also results from other DNA sequences found in this sample. The chain joins TRBV6-5 to TRBJ2-3; 9 bases line up with TRBD2. V trimming: 6 bases; J trimming: 1 base; junction bases outside the gene matches: 2. The length of the CDR3 is 14 residues. Germline assignment: CDR1 MNHEY and CDR2 SVGAGI. This CDR3 is CASSRLAGTDTQYF. Here the CDR3 DNA reads TGTGCCAGCAGCCGACTAGCGGGCACAGATACGCAGTATTTT.

The chain joins TRBV4-3 to TRBJ2-1, with 9 bases that match TRBD2. The CDR3 covers 17 residues. CDR1 and CDR2 from the germline V gene are LGHNA and YSLEER. V lost 6 bases, J lost 6 bases, and 15 bases stayed unmatched. CDR3 nucleotide sequence: TGCGCCAGCAGTGAAGTAGAGATAGCGGGGGAGCTCAATGAGCAGTTCTTC. It translates to CASSEVEIAGELNEQFF.

This clone was seen more than once but under ten times. V and J are TRBV30 and TRBJ1-5; TRBD1 is a possible D gene (5 bases). CDR3 length equals 14 residues. Germline CDR1 is GTSNPN and CDR2 is SVGIG (reference sequence). V lost 4 bases and J lost 0, with 10 bases in between. The CDR3 DNA is TGTGCCTGGACACAGGTGAATAGCAATCAGCCCCAGCATTTT. It codes for CAWTQVNSNQPQHF.

This clone came up a few times. The genes are TRBV30 and TRBJ2-1; TRBD1 matches at 10 bases. Looked up from germline, CDR1 is GTSNPN and CDR2 is SVGIG (reference sequence). With 2 bases clipped from V and 7 bases from J, the junction kept 8 bases outside the gene matches. The CDR3 covers 15 residues. The CDR3 spells CAWSFDRGLGNEQFF. CDR3 coding DNA: TGTGCCTGGAGTTTCGACAGGGGGCTAGGGAATGAGCAGTTCTTC. Full variable domain (rest looked up from reference TRBV30 and TRBJ2-1): SQTIHQWPATLVQPVGSPLSLECTVEGTSNPNLYWYRQAAGRGLQLLFYSVGIGQISSEVPQNLSASRPQDRQFILSSKKLLLSDSGFYLCAWSFDRGLGNEQFFGPGTRLTVL.